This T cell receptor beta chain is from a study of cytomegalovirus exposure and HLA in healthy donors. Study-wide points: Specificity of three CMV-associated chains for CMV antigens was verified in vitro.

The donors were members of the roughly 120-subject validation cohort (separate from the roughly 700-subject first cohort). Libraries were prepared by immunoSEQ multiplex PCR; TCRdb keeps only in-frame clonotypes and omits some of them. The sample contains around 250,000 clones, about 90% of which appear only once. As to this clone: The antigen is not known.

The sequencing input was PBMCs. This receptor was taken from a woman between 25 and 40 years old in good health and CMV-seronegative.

In DNA, the CDR3 is TGTGCCAGCAGTCTCGACAGGGGTGGGAGGGAGACCCAGTACTTC. Protein: CASSLDRGGRETQYF. The chain couples TRBV27 to TRBJ2-5; TRBD1 matches at 8 bases. Per germline, CDR1 MNHEY and CDR2 SMNVEV (reference sequence). With 5 bases clipped from V and 5 bases from J, the junction kept 10 bases outside the gene matches. The CDR3 runs 15 residues.